This T cell receptor beta chain was recorded in a study of blood T cell repertoires in COVID-19. In the authors' methods: Using reference gene primer amplification, nucleated cell counts were estimated. Assay used: immunoSEQ multiplex PCR; TCRdb lists only in-frame clones, some missing. That table supplies the V and J calls and clone size; D and trimming were determined from the DNA. This table holds roughly 250,000 clones, over 75% found once. CDR3 length: 16 residues. Germline V gene data show CDR1 as MDHEN and CDR2 as SYDVKM. The V gene end was trimmed by 5 bases and the J gene end by 3 bases; junction bases not matched to a gene: 9.

V usage is TRBV28 and J usage is TRBJ2-1; 8 bases are shared with TRBD2. Sequencing was performed on peripheral blood. This TCR was recovered from a woman in her forties or fifties with acute or convalescent COVID-19. The CDR3 DNA reads TGTGCCAGCAGTGGGAGCGGGAGAGCCTTCTACAATGAGCAGTTCTTC. Amino acid sequence: CASSGSGRAFYNEQFF.